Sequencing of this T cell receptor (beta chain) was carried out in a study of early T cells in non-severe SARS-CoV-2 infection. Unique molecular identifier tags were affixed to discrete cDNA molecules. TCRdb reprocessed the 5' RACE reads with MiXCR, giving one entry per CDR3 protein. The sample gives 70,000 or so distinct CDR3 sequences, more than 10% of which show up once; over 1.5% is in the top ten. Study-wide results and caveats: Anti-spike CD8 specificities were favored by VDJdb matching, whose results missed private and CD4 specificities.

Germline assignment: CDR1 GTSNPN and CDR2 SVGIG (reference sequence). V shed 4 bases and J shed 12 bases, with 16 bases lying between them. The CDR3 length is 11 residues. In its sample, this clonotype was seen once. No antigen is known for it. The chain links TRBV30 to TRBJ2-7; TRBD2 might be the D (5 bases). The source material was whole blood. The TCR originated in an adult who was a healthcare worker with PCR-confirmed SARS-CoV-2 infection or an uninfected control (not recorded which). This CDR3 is CAWNQGRGLYF. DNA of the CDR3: TGTGCCTGGAACCAAGGACGAGGGCTGTACTTC.